These 3 T cell receptor beta chains came from one sample sequenced in a study of blood T cell repertoires in COVID-19. Repertoires were generated with immunoSEQ multiplex PCR, while TCRdb's copy carries only in-frame clones and drops some. The sample holds around 160,000 clones, roughly 79% seen once. Source material: peripheral blood. The receptor source for this set is a human donor with acute or convalescent COVID-19. The donor label of this sample is uncertain.

The genes are TRBV15 and TRBJ1-1; D ambiguous. Germline V gene sequence: CDR1 LNHNV, CDR2 YYDKDF (reference sequence). The CDR3 spans 13 residues. Trimming stripped 0 bases from V and 8 bases from J, with 10 bases between. The CDR3 reads CATSRDPLAEAFF. The CDR3 DNA is TGTGCCACCAGCAGAGATCCTCTTGCGGAAGCTTTCTTT.

This clone was found once. This rearrangement joins TRBV14 to TRBJ1-1, with D perhaps TRBD1 (6 bases). Trimming took 0 bases from V and 9 from J, leaving 17 bases between them. Germline values: CDR1 SGHDN, CDR2 FVKESK. The CDR3 has 15 amino acids. The CDR3 nucleotides read TGTGCCAGCAGCCAAGATAAGGCAGGGGTTTTGAAAGCTTTCTTT. Amino acid sequence: CASSQDKAGVLKAFF.

J is TRBJ1-2 and V is TRBV30; no reliable D call. V was shortened by 7 bases and J by 5 bases, with 17 bases between the two germline ends. Germline CDR1 and CDR2: GTSNPN and SVGIG (reference sequence). This CDR3 is built from 13 residues. The CDR3 bases are TGTGCCTTGAGAGAGTTAGAACGGTATGGCTACACCTTC. The encoded protein is CALRELERYGYTF.